This TCR beta chain was sequenced for a study of shared clonotypes between healthy human individuals (dated by TCRdb to 2018 to 2020). In terms of the full investigation: Three men and a couple of women, aged 18 to 49 years, made up the cohort. To estimate repertoire size and how much clonotype sharing occurs between individuals, the study deeply sequenced the blood TCR repertoires of five or six healthy adults. To increase sequencing depth and limit assay-specific biases, TCR repertoire library preparation and sequencing were carried out by different laboratories using diverse techniques. Per donor, three plates each were used for CD4 naive and CD4 memory, two for CD8 naive, and one for CD8 memory. Each donor's leukapheresis produced roughly between roughly 0.85 and 10 billion PBMCs.

CD8 naive samples were CD45RO-negative cells positively selected for CCR7, giving a CD45RA+CCR7+ population that excluded TemRA cells. The donors were healthy, HIV-negative adults with no recently reported acute infections or vaccinations. Only Caucasian adults living in Nashville, Tennessee, USA were represented among the donors. After blood collection by leukapheresis, PBMCs were isolated using Ficoll-Histopaque density gradient centrifugation and then cryopreserved in the vapor phase of liquid nitrogen. Analytical flow cytometry was used to check the purity and quantity of every magnetically sorted T cell population. Genomic DNA was isolated from each sorted fraction and quantified by UV absorbance on a Nanodrop 2000c. TCR CDR3 regions were amplified from genomic DNA by multiplex PCR using the deep immunoSEQ assay. Genomic DNA extracted from each cell subset was distributed evenly over all wells of several immunoSEQ 96-well plates, and each plate served as one replicate. For sorted subsets, each replicate PCR was loaded with roughly 0.2 ug genomic DNA, equivalent to about 33,000 T cell genomes. The purified libraries were quantified using a Qubit 3.0 fluorometer, sized with a Bioanalyzer 2100, and then quantified again using the KAPA Library Quantification kit. A separate single-read 150-cycle Illumina NextSeq 550 flow cell was used to sequence each immunoSEQ 96-well plate. Processing in the source paper ran as follows. Because the immunoSEQ output held only junctional sequences and lacked quality scores, the filtering could not match the filtering applied to full-length reads. Sequences were annotated with PyIR, a Python wrapper for IgBLAST v1.9, and V/J genes and CDR3 were assigned using IMGT germline references. Reads with weak V/J assignments (E-value above 1e-6), missing CDR3, stop codons, out-of-frame junctions, or ambiguous translated residues were removed. A V3J clonotype was defined by an identical inferred V gene, J gene, and CDR3 amino acid sequence. To compute the percentage overlap between repertoires, the number of shared unique clonotypes was divided by the size of the smaller repertoire. Richness of each repertoire was evaluated using RTK rarefaction, the Chao1 estimator, and Recon v2.1 estimates of unobserved clonotypes. OLGA was used to compute generation probabilities for all TCRbeta clonotypes that the gDNA method yielded from a handful of donors. In TCRdb, the immuneACCESS table is reduced to in-frame sequences with V and J assigned. These tables do not hold every clone; where another copy was compared, an unresolved V gene accounts for under half, and the others remain unexplained. That table supplies the V and J calls and clone size; D and trimming were determined from the DNA. The sample yields more than 2 million clones; 90% to 95% were counted once. The ten largest clonotypes hold 1.5% to 2% of the sample.

The germline V gene (reference sequence) gives CDR1 as GTSNPN and CDR2 as SVGIG. A distance of 14 bases separates the germline ends of V and J, which lose 8 bases and 0 bases respectively. Including cysteine and phenylalanine, the CDR3 has 14 amino acids. Just CDR3 DNA is preserved here, 42 bases in frame from base 1. Remarks on this clone: Its specific antigen is unknown. No base quality information exists; no much larger clone differs at one position.

What the authors observed across the whole study: Compared with non-shared clonotypes, clonotypes shared by all four sorted-subset donors had higher generation probabilities. Sampling was restricted to blood, and TCR repertoires in tissues likely differ from the TCR repertoires found in blood. Even with the large sequencing depth, rarefaction of the sorted-subset datasets indicated that sequencing was incomplete. Estimated clonotype richness was generally larger for naive than for memory subsets. About 4.5% of naive CD4, 3.5% of naive CD8, 2.3% of memory CD4, and around 0.42% of memory CD8 clonotypes were shared across several donors. Pairwise subsampling indicated that sequencing depth was expected to affect the degree of clonotype sharing among donors. Because the study included a small number of donors, the genetic and exposure-history diversity represented was limited.

This receptor was obtained from a man aged 18 to 29 in good health. Some clones in this sample may be carry-over from other donors' samples. The sample consisted of naive CD8+ T cells from PBMCs. Reading the label with the study, this specimen's cell subset or site is: CD45RA+CCR7+. Recombination joined TRBV30 with TRBJ2-1; perhaps TRBD2 is the D gene, with 7 bases matching. The CDR3 region reads CAGGGESSYNEQFF. The nucleotides read TGTGCCGGGGGGGGCGAGAGCTCCTACAATGAGCAGTTCTTC.